The text below deals with one T cell receptor (beta chain). V was cut by 6 bases and J by 0 bases, with 12 bases left in between. The length of the CDR3 is 14 residues. Germline CDR1 LNHDA, CDR2 SQIVND (reference sequence). The sample comes from a study of blood T cell repertoires in COVID-19. The overall study: T cells, B-cell-depleted T cells, or PBMCs provided the cDNA or gDNA that served as material.

Per the original data handling: Amplification of reference gene primers was used by the study to estimate nucleated cell counts. Method: immunoSEQ multiplex PCR; TCRdb's copy keeps in-frame clones and lacks some. The DNA was the basis for D and trimming; V, J and clone size are from that table. The data hold about 200,000 clones, with 86% observed a single time. Enrolled through a virtual design, the participants were between about 18 and 100 years of age and came from around 25 US areas. Sequenced input: PBMCs or T cells enriched from blood (not recorded which). The chain has TRBV19 and TRBJ2-7, with D possibly matching TRBD2 (5 bases). The origin of this receptor is a woman aged 25-40 years who had been exposed to COVID-19. The CDR3 DNA sequence: TGTGCCAGTAGACGCCGAGGGAACTCCTACGAGCAGTACTTC. Amino acids: CASRRRGNSYEQYF.